This T cell receptor (beta chain) was recovered during a study of long-term antiretroviral therapy in people with HIV. Turning to the study itself: The earliest samples predate the 2015 immediate-ART recommendation by about a decade.

This clone was seen once. Survey-level immunoSEQ v3.0 assays were run. Sequenced by immunoSEQ multiplex PCR; TCRdb stores in-frame clones only, minus some. The table includes around 38,000 clones, about 94% detected once. CDR3 length: 16 residues. Trimming took off 0 bases at V and 1 base at J, with 10 bases between the two ends. In germline, CDR1 is SGHDT, CDR2 YYEEEE. The clonotype comes from a man aged 25-45 years with HIV. This chain connects TRBV5-6 to TRBJ2-2; D gene uncertain. The sequenced sample was unsorted PBMCs, obtained roughly 9.4 years after starting antiretroviral therapy. CDR3 in DNA: TGTGCCAGCAGCTTGGGACTCGAGATGAACACCGGGGAGCTGTTTTTT. Translated: CASSLGLEMNTGELFF.